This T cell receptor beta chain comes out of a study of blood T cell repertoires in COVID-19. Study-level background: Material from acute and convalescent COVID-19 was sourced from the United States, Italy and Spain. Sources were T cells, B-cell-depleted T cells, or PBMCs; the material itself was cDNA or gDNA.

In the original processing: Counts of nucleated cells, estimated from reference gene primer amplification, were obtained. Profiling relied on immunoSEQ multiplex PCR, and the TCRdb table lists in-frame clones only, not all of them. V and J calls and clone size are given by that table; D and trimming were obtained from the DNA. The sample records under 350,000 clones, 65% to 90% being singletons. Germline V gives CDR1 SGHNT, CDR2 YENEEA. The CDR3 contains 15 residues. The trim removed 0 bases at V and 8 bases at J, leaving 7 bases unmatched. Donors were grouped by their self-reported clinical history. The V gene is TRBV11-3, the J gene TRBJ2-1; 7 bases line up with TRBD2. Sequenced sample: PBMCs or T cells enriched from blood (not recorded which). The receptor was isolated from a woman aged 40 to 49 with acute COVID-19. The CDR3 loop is CASSLEGSGVYEQFF. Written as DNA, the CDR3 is TGTGCCAGCAGCTTAGAAGGGAGCGGGGTCTATGAGCAGTTCTTC.